The source of this T cell receptor beta chain is a study of blood T cell repertoires in COVID-19. Overall study: Acute and convalescent COVID-19 specimens originated in the United States, Italy and Spain. Sources were T cells, B-cell-depleted T cells, or PBMCs; the material itself was cDNA or gDNA.

The germline gives CDR1 SGHDN, CDR2 FVKESK. This CDR3 is built from 13 residues. Trimming stripped 3 bases from V and 5 bases from J, with 8 bases between. Per the study methods: For nucleated cells, counts were estimated from reference gene primer amplification. The repertoire was sequenced with immunoSEQ multiplex PCR; TCRdb's copy has only in-frame clones and lacks some. V, J and clone size are those of that table, while D and trimming were read from the DNA. The data hold 200,000 or so clones, with roughly 82% observed a single time. Note on this clone: The identical CDR3 is also encoded by other nucleotide sequences in the sample.

The chain recombines TRBV14 with TRBJ1-5; maybe TRBD1 (6 bases). The sequencing sample was made of peripheral blood. This TCR derives from a woman aged 25 to 39 with acute or convalescent COVID-19. In DNA form, the CDR3 reads TGTGCCAGCAGCCAGGACAGCGATCAGCCCCAGCATTTT. Its translation is CASSQDSDQPQHF. The complete variable domain, with remaining parts taken from reference TRBV14 and TRBJ1-5, reads EAGVTQFPSHSVIEKGQTVTLRCDPISGHDNLYWYRRVMGKEIKFLLHFVKESKQDESGMPNNRFLAERTGGTYSTLKVQPAELEDSGVYFCASSQDSDQPQHFGDGTRLSIL.